One sample yielded the 22 T cell receptor beta chains listed below, sequenced in a study of T cell changes during pregnancy in multiple sclerosis. TCRdb's table, derived via immunoSEQ multiplex PCR, lists solely in-frame clones and lacks some. The sample holds around 100,000 clones, roughly 90% seen once. The sequenced sample was peripheral blood, obtained after pregnancy. The receptors shown here come from a female donor with multiple sclerosis, enrolled in a pregnancy study.

Note on this clone: In the same sample, other DNA sequences code for this CDR3. The chain carries TRBV30 and TRBJ1-2, with D possibly TRBD1 on 5 matching bases. Germline CDR1 is GTSNPN and CDR2 is SVGIG (reference sequence). The V end was cut by 0 bases, the J end by 8 bases, with 16 bases between. The CDR3 spans 14 residues. The CDR3, as DNA: TGTGCCTGGAGTGTACGGGGAGGGGTCGGCGGCTACACCTTC. Its protein is CAWSVRGGVGGYTF.

The chain joins TRBV29-1 to TRBJ2-1, with 10 positions matching TRBD2. The CDR3 is made up of 16 amino acids. Germline V gene lookup returns CDR1 SQVTM and CDR2 ANQGSEA. V gave up 6 bases and J gave up 0 bases; unmatched junction bases: 8. The CDR3 is CSVRVIAGGSYNEQFF. The CDR3 nucleotides are TGCAGCGTCAGGGTAATAGCGGGGGGCTCCTACAATGAGCAGTTCTTC.

The rearrangement joins TRBV19 to TRBJ1-3, with 10 nucleotides matching TRBD1. Germline V gene data show CDR1 as LNHDA and CDR2 as SQIVND (reference sequence). The CDR3 runs 14 residues. V trimming: 5 bases; J trimming: 4 bases; junction bases outside the gene matches: 2. The CDR3 loop reads CASSDRGRGNTIYF. The DNA of the CDR3 is TGTGCCAGTAGTGACAGGGGGCGAGGAAACACCATATATTTT.

This chain uses TRBV5-1 with TRBJ2-7; a possible D gene is TRBD2 (6 bases). The CDR3 loop spans 15 amino acids. Trimming pared 1 base from V and 4 bases from J, leaving 15 bases between. CDR1 is SGHRS, CDR2 YFSETQ, per germline. The DNA for the CDR3 is TGCGCCAGCAGCTTGACGGGACTTGAACTTTACGAGCAGTACTTC. Translation gives CASSLTGLELYEQYF. Based on the CDR3 plus reference TRBV5-1 and TRBJ2-7, the full variable domain is KAGVTQTPRYLIKTRGQQVTLSCSPISGHRSVSWYQQTPGQGLQFLFEYFSETQRNKGNFPGRFSGRQFSNSRSEMNVSTLELGDSALYLCASSLTGLELYEQYFGPGTRLTVT.

This clone was seen a single time. The chain combines TRBV30 with TRBJ2-3; D not resolved. Germline values: CDR1 GTSNPN, CDR2 SVGIG (reference sequence). This CDR3 contains 12 residues. Trimming took 3 bases from V and 2 from J, leaving 6 bases between them. In nucleotides, the CDR3 is TGTGCCTGGAGCCACTCCACAGATACGCAGTATTTT. It specifies CAWSHSTDTQYF.

The chain employs TRBV7-3 and TRBJ1-2; no clear D gene. Germline lookup yields CDR1 SGHTA and CDR2 FQGTGA. The CDR3 extends over 15 amino acids. Deletions cut 5 bases from V and 4 bases from J, with 17 bases between. CDR3 bases: TGTGCCAGCAGCCCCAGCGTCAGCTCTTTCTATGGCTACACCTTC. This translates into CASSPSVSSFYGYTF.

The V call is TRBV5-1, the J call TRBJ2-1; tentative D call: TRBD2 (6 bases). V was trimmed by 0 bases and J by 7 bases, leaving 14 bases between them. CDR3 length: 15 residues. Germline V gene lookup returns CDR1 SGHRS and CDR2 YFSETQ. Here the CDR3 reads CASSLGDGSSNEQFF. As DNA, the CDR3 is TGCGCCAGCAGCTTGGGGGACGGGAGCTCAAATGAGCAGTTCTTC.

The chain combines TRBV27 with TRBJ1-1, with 8 bases identical to TRBD1. J was trimmed by 4 bases and V by 6 bases; bases with no gene match: 7. The CDR3 has 14 amino acids. Germline loops: CDR1 MNHEY, CDR2 SMNVEV (reference sequence). The CDR3 sequence: CASRPGGGSTEAFF. The CDR3 nucleotides read TGTGCCAGCAGGCCAGGGGGCGGCTCCACTGAAGCTTTCTTT.

The chain employs TRBV27 and TRBJ2-7, with 8 bases fitting TRBD2. Germline V gene sequence: CDR1 MNHEY, CDR2 SMNVEV (reference sequence). Losses at the gene ends were 3 bases for V and 5 bases for J; bases not matched to a gene: 9. This CDR3 contains 15 residues. The CDR3 nucleotides read TGTGCCAGCAGTTTGGAGGTAGCGGGAAACGACGAGCAGTACTTC. Translating it yields CASSLEVAGNDEQYF.

This chain connects TRBV6-5 to TRBJ2-7; a possible D gene is TRBD1 (6 bases). The V gene's germline CDR1 is MNHEY and CDR2 SVGAGI. The CDR3 covers 14 residues. V lost 5 bases and J 1 base, leaving 12 bases between the germline ends. In DNA form, the CDR3 reads TGTGCCAGCAGTCGACAGGTCAGGTCCTACGAGCAGTACTTC. Amino acid sequence: CASSRQVRSYEQYF.

The rearrangement joins TRBV4-1 to TRBJ1-2; tentatively, D is TRBD1 (5 bases). The V gene lost 3 bases and the J gene lost 6 bases, with 14 bases spanning the gap. Looked up from germline, CDR1 is MGHRA and CDR2 is YSYEKL. CDR3 size: 14 residues. In nucleotides, the CDR3 is TGCGCCAGCAGCCACATTGGGGCAGGGAATGGCTACACCTTC. Protein sequence: CASSHIGAGNGYTF.

This chain joins TRBV5-1 and TRBJ2-6; tentative D call: TRBD2 (6 bases). This CDR3 is 15 amino acids long. V lost 5 bases and J 0 bases, leaving 9 bases between the germline ends. Germline V gene lookup returns CDR1 SGHRS and CDR2 YFSETQ. The CDR3 sequence is CASREGISGANVLTF. The CDR3 DNA sequence: TGCGCCAGCAGGGAGGGGATCTCTGGGGCCAACGTCCTGACTTTC.

The chain links TRBV14 to TRBJ2-1; D unclear. Germline V lookup: CDR1 SGHDN, CDR2 FVKESK. The CDR3 totals 16 residues. Trimming took 2 bases from V and 0 from J, leaving 11 bases between them. CDR3 residues: CASSQTVGSSYNEQFF. The CDR3 nucleotides are TGTGCCAGCAGCCAAACAGTCGGCAGCTCCTACAATGAGCAGTTCTTC.

The V call is TRBV7-7, the J call TRBJ1-1; D remains unclear. The germline CDR1 and CDR2 sequences are SSHAT and FNYEAQ (reference sequence). Between the trimmed V and J ends, which lost 1 base and 0 bases, there was a span of 6 bases. The CDR3 is made up of 14 amino acids. Here the CDR3 reads CASSLGELNTEAFF. CDR3 nucleotides: TGTGCCAGCAGCTTAGGGGAGTTGAACACTGAAGCTTTCTTT.

This chain connects TRBV30 to TRBJ1-2; 8 positions agree with TRBD1. The germline gives CDR1 GTSNPN, CDR2 SVGIG (reference sequence). The CDR3 covers 14 residues. The trim removed 4 bases at V and 5 bases at J, leaving 9 bases unmatched. The CDR3 DNA reads as TGTGCCTGGATTAGGGACAGGAGAGGGTATGGCTACACCTTC. Amino acids: CAWIRDRRGYGYTF. Together with reference TRBV30 and TRBJ1-2, the CDR3 gives the full variable domain: SQTIHQWPATLVQPVGSPLSLECTVEGTSNPNLYWYRQAAGRGLQLLFYSVGIGQISSEVPQNLSASRPQDRQFILSSKKLLLSDSGFYLCAWIRDRRGYGYTFGSGTRLTVV.

The rearrangement uses TRBV11-2 and TRBJ2-7; D possibly corresponds to TRBD1 (6 bases). The CDR3 contains 15 residues. V lost 5 bases and J lost 9, with 23 bases in between. Germline loops: CDR1 SGHAT, CDR2 FQNNGV. The CDR3 DNA sequence: TGTGCCAGCAGCCGCCTGGGGGCAGGGCGATTCGGGCAGTACTTC. Amino acids: CASSRLGAGRFGQYF.

In its sample, this clone was seen a few times. V is TRBV30 and J is TRBJ1-1; TRBD1 agrees at 7 bases. The CDR3 length is 15 residues. V gave up 1 base and J gave up 4 bases; unmatched junction bases: 9. Germline lookup yields CDR1 GTSNPN and CDR2 SVGIG (reference sequence). The DNA for the CDR3 is TGTGCCTGGAGTGAGGGGGCCAGTTGGGCCACTGAAGCTTTCTTT. This gives the protein CAWSEGASWATEAFF. The complete variable domain, with remaining parts taken from reference TRBV30 and TRBJ1-1, reads SQTIHQWPATLVQPVGSPLSLECTVEGTSNPNLYWYRQAAGRGLQLLFYSVGIGQISSEVPQNLSASRPQDRQFILSSKKLLLSDSGFYLCAWSEGASWATEAFFGQGTRLTVV.

The chain has TRBV6-5 and TRBJ2-3, with 7 nucleotides matching TRBD2. CDR3 length: 15 residues. The germline V gene encodes CDR1 MNHEY and CDR2 SVGAGI. The junction had 4 bases not matched to a gene; V was cut back by 4 bases and J by 0 bases. This CDR3 reads CASSLWEGSTDTQYF. The DNA for the CDR3 is TGTGCCAGCAGTTTGTGGGAGGGAAGCACAGATACGCAGTATTTT.

This clone was picked up one time. The chain couples TRBV5-1 to TRBJ1-1; D is uncertain. Deletions cut 3 bases from V and 7 bases from J, with 7 bases between. Germline V gene data show CDR1 as SGHRS and CDR2 as YFSETQ. The CDR3 has 11 residues. The CDR3: CASSSYNEAFF. CDR3 DNA sequence: TGCGCCAGCAGCTCGTATAATGAAGCTTTCTTT.

This clone was counted a few times. This chain links TRBV19 with TRBJ1-5; TRBD1 might be the D (5 bases). Germline-derived CDR1 and CDR2 are LNHDA and SQIVND (reference sequence). CDR3 length equals 16 residues. The ends were cut back, 1 base at V and 2 bases at J, with 12 bases in the middle. The CDR3 protein is CASSIVAGDGNQPQHF. The DNA for the CDR3 is TGTGCCAGTAGTATAGTAGCGGGGGACGGCAATCAGCCCCAGCATTTT.

This rearrangement joins TRBV29-1 to TRBJ1-1; the D gene is possibly TRBD1 (5 bases). The CDR3 contains 14 residues. Trimming stripped 4 bases from V and 1 base from J, with 13 bases between. Germline lookup yields CDR1 SQVTM and CDR2 ANQGSEA. CDR3 coding DNA: TGCAGCGTTGCGCAGGGAGGAAGGAACACTGAAGCTTTCTTT. This codes for CSVAQGGRNTEAFF.

This clone occurred once. The V gene is TRBV27, the J gene TRBJ2-1; 10 bases align to TRBD2. From germline, CDR1 is MNHEY and CDR2 SMNVEV (reference sequence). The V gene end was trimmed by 1 base and the J gene end by 2 bases; junction bases not matched to a gene: 5. The CDR3 consists of 17 residues. The CDR3 sequence is CASSLFRSGRAYNEQFF. The CDR3 DNA reads TGTGCCAGCAGTTTATTCCGGAGCGGGAGGGCCTACAATGAGCAGTTCTTC.